What follows are 14 T cell receptor beta chains derived from one specimen sequenced in a study of beta chain features in type 1 diabetes. Reverse transcription of all isolated RNA meant that expressed TCRB transcripts were sequenced. Generated by immunoSEQ multiplex PCR, the TCRdb table keeps only in-frame clones and is missing some. The sample holds about 900,000 clones; roughly 17% are singletons and the top ten take roughly 0.025%. Input material: naive CD4+ T cells from blood. Receptor source: a woman aged 18-29 years in good health.

V is TRBV28 and J is TRBJ1-2; 12 bases align to TRBD1. The CDR3 covers 14 residues. Trimming removed 5 bases from V and 7 bases from J; junction bases left unmatched: 5. The V gene's germline CDR1 is MDHEN and CDR2 SYDVKM. In DNA form, the CDR3 reads TGTGCCAGCAGTCCGGGACAGGGGGCGTCTGGCTACACCTTC. Translation: CASSPGQGASGYTF.

This clone has only a few counts. The chain is built from TRBV7-2 and TRBJ1-1; D perhaps matches TRBD1 (6 bases). Germline values: CDR1 SGHTA, CDR2 FQGNSA. V was shortened by 4 bases and J by 5 bases, with 14 bases between the two germline ends. CDR3 length: 14 residues. The CDR3 protein is CASSYNRARTEAFF. As DNA, the CDR3 is TGTGCCAGCAGCTATAACAGGGCGAGGACTGAAGCTTTCTTT.

The count of this clone is one. The rearrangement uses TRBV5-1 and TRBJ1-4; D ambiguous. The CDR3 is 13 residues long. The germline V gene has CDR1 SGHRS and CDR2 YFSETQ. V lost 5 bases to trimming and J lost 3 bases, with 8 bases between them. CDR3 sequence: CASRGGPNEKLFF. CDR3 sequence (DNA): TGCGCCAGCAGGGGAGGGCCTAATGAAAAACTGTTTTTT.

There are a few counts of this clone. J is TRBJ1-2 and V is TRBV10-2; D gene ambiguous. CDR1 WSHSY and CDR2 SAAADI come from the germline V gene. This CDR3 comprises 14 residues. V lost 7 bases to trimming and J lost 7 bases, with 19 bases between them. CDR3 sequence reads: CASTIRVGEAGYTF. For the CDR3, the DNA is TGCGCCAGCACCATTCGGGTCGGGGAAGCTGGCTACACCTTC.

This clone was seen only a few times. This chain connects TRBV11-2 to TRBJ2-7, with D uncertain. This CDR3 comprises 15 residues. Germline loops: CDR1 SGHAT, CDR2 FQNNGV. V was pared by 2 bases and J by 1 base, with 12 bases between. The CDR3 reads CASSLSHLESYEQYF. CDR3 DNA sequence: TGTGCCAGCAGCTTATCCCACCTAGAATCCTACGAGCAGTACTTC.

This clone was observed a few times. The chain joins TRBV28 to TRBJ2-7; 9 bases align to TRBD1. The V gene end was trimmed by 3 bases and the J gene end by 3 bases; junction bases not matched to a gene: 18. Germline loops: CDR1 MDHEN, CDR2 SYDVKM. This CDR3 comprises 19 residues. CDR3 DNA sequence: TGTGCCAGCAGTTTCGGACCGGGACAGGGTTTAATTTGGTACTACGAGCAGTACTTC. It encodes CASSFGPGQGLIWYYEQYF.

In this sample, this clone turned up a few times. V is TRBV15 and J is TRBJ2-1; D remains ambiguous. The CDR3 has 11 residues. CDR1 is LNHNV and CDR2 is YYDKDF in the germline V gene (reference sequence). V shed 5 bases and J shed 10 bases, with 9 bases lying between them. The CDR3 bases are TGTGCCACCAGCGTGACCCTGGAGCAGTTCTTC. This translates into CATSVTLEQFF.

In its sample, this clone was seen a few times. This rearrangement joins TRBV2 to TRBJ2-3, with TRBD2 as a possible D gene (5 bases). CDR1 is SNHLY, CDR2 FYNNEI, per germline. CDR3 size: 12 residues. Trimming took off 8 bases at V and 4 bases at J, with 10 bases between the two ends. The CDR3 loop is CASSAGSDTQYF. Written as DNA, the CDR3 is TGTGCCAGCTCCGCGGGTTCAGATACGCAGTATTTT. Drawing the rest from reference TRBV2 and TRBJ2-3, the complete variable domain is EPEVTQTPSHQVTQMGQEVILRCVPISNHLYFYWYRQILGQKVEFLVSFYNNEISEKSEIFDDQFSVERPDGSNFTLKIRSTKLEDSAMYFCASSAGSDTQYFGPGTRLTVL.

The chain carries TRBV6-6 and TRBJ1-5; maybe TRBD1 (5 bases). Trimming shortened V by 10 bases and J by 12 bases, and 22 bases separated the two germline ends. This CDR3 spans 13 amino acids. Germline loops: CDR1 MNHNY, CDR2 SVGAGI (reference sequence). CDR3 bases: TGTGCCACACAAATGGGGCTAGGACGTGACCAGCATTTT. Translated: CATQMGLGRDQHF.

This chain links TRBV4-2 with TRBJ1-4; no firm D call. The CDR3 totals 15 residues. Germline V gene sequence: CDR1 LGHNA, CDR2 YNFKEQ. V was cut by 0 bases and J by 0 bases, with 5 bases left in between. In nucleotides, the CDR3 is TGTGCCAGCAGCCAAGATTGGACAACTAATGAAAAACTGTTTTTT. Amino acid sequence: CASSQDWTTNEKLFF.

Of note for this clone: This specimen includes other DNA sequences encoding the same CDR3. V gene TRBV7-9 combines with J gene TRBJ2-5; D is possibly TRBD1 (5 bases). This CDR3 contains 14 residues. The V end was cut by 3 bases, the J end by 1 base, with 9 bases between. Germline V CDR1 and CDR2: SEHNR, FQNEAQ (reference sequence). The CDR3 is CASSFTGVQETQYF. CDR3 sequence (DNA): TGTGCCAGCAGCTTTACAGGCGTCCAAGAGACCCAGTACTTC.

The chain's CDR3 is CASSPRRYTFNEQFF. The CDR3 nucleotides are TGTGCCAGCAGCCCGAGGCGGTACACGTTCAATGAGCAGTTCTTC. The chain recombines TRBV5-4 with TRBJ2-1; D uncertain. The CDR3 has 15 residues. Germline V gives CDR1 SGHNT, CDR2 YYREEE (reference sequence). V was trimmed by 4 bases and J by 6 bases, leaving 17 bases between them.

This clone was seen a handful of times. The rearrangement uses TRBV7-2 and TRBJ2-3; TRBD2 matches 7 bases. Germline trimming cut 1 base from V and 1 base from J; bases unmatched to any gene: 5. The CDR3 loop spans 16 amino acids. Germline assignment: CDR1 SGHTA and CDR2 FQGNSA. CDR3 loop: CASSLVALAGTDTQYF. In DNA form, the CDR3 reads TGTGCCAGCAGCTTAGTGGCGCTAGCGGGCACAGATACGCAGTATTTT.

The chain uses TRBV23-1 and TRBJ2-5; D is undetermined. The DNA end is more similar to TRBJ2-7, so the J call may be wrong. TRBV23-1 is treated as an ORF (open reading frame) with a function not yet certain. The CDR3 covers 8 residues. CDR3 amino acids: CAQYEQYF. CDR3 DNA: TGCGCCCAATACGAGCAGTACTTC.